This TCR beta chain is from a study of preoperative IRX-2 immunotherapy in early breast cancer. The treatment here: preoperative locoregional IRX-2 cytokine immunotherapy. Samples came from a phase Ib trial of preoperative locoregional IRX-2 cytokine immunotherapy. V was pared by 10 bases and J by 7 bases, with 17 bases between. The CDR3 has 12 amino acids. The germline V gene has CDR1 MNHGY and CDR2 SAAAGT. TCRdb keeps only in-frame clones here, not all; method: immunoSEQ multiplex PCR. Of about 26,000 clones in the sample, roughly four fifths were seen once. The starting material was lymph node tissue, obtained after IRX-2 immunotherapy. This receptor was taken from a human donor with breast cancer. The chain combines TRBV6-8 with TRBJ2-7, with D perhaps TRBD1 (5 bases). The CDR3 DNA reads TGTGCCACCTGGTTGCAGGGTGGTGAGCAGTACGTC. Translating gives CATWLQGGEQYV.